A selection of T cell receptor beta chains follows, all from one sample in a study of cytomegalovirus exposure and HLA in healthy donors. Sequencing was performed with immunoSEQ multiplex PCR; in TCRdb, only in-frame clones are kept and a portion is missing. The data hold around 200,000 clones, with 70% to 80% observed a single time. Source material: PBMCs. Receptor source: a male donor in good health and CMV-seronegative. Both conserved end residues are part of each CDR3. The D gene is left open where the match is weak.

d_call j_call v_call cdr3_aa cdr3_nt
- TRBJ2-6 TRBV28 CASSSLPNVLTF TGTGCCAGCAGTTCCCTCCCCAACGTCCTGACTTTC
- TRBJ1-1 TRBV5-4 CASSARGNTEAFF TGTGCCAGCAGCGCGCGTGGGAACACTGAAGCTTTCTTT
- TRBJ1-1 TRBV7-7 CASSPLDSWHTEAFF TGTGCCAGCAGCCCCCTAGACAGCTGGCACACTGAAGCTTTCTTT
- TRBJ1-1 TRBV30 CAWSRGTEAFF TGTGCCTGGAGTAGGGGCACTGAAGCTTTCTTT
- TRBJ2-1 TRBV5-8 CASSLGGDYNEQFF TGTGCCAGCAGCTTAGGCGGAGACTACAATGAGCAGTTCTTC
- TRBJ2-1 TRBV6-1 CASSEGWSSYNEQFF TGTGCCAGCAGTGAAGGTTGGAGCTCCTACAATGAGCAGTTCTTC
- TRBJ2-7 TRBV30 CAWSGAGPHEQYF TGTGCCTGGAGTGGGGCAGGGCCCCACGAGCAGTACTTC
TRBD1 TRBJ2-5 TRBV6-5 CASSYSPGQQETQYF TGTGCCAGCAGTTACTCTCCGGGACAGCAAGAGACCCAGTACTTC
- TRBJ2-7 TRBV7-9 CSSSFRYEQYF TGTTCCAGCAGCTTCCGCTACGAGCAGTACTTC
TRBD1 TRBJ1-1 TRBV10-3 CAISPGQGMGDTEAFF TGTGCCATCAGCCCGGGACAGGGGATGGGGGACACTGAAGCTTTCTTT
- TRBJ1-5 TRBV4-3 CASSQERMRLSYSNQPQHF TGCGCCAGCAGCCAAGAGAGGATGCGGCTATCTTATAGCAATCAGCCCCAGCATTTT
- TRBJ2-7 TRBV6-1 CASSPHESYEQYF TGTGCCAGCAGTCCCCATGAGTCCTACGAGCAGTACTTC
- TRBJ1-2 TRBV9 CASSVAADYGYTF TGTGCCAGCAGCGTAGCGGCGGACTATGGCTACACCTTC
TRBD1 TRBJ1-4 TRBV5-1 CASSLAGTENEKLFF TGCGCCAGCAGCTTGGCCGGGACAGAGAATGAAAAACTGTTTTTT
TRBD1 TRBJ2-3 TRBV6-6 CASSYQGGRTDTQYF TGTGCCAGCAGTTATCAAGGGGGCCGCACAGATACGCAGTATTTT
- TRBJ1-1 TRBV11-3 CASSSRAGDTEAFF TGTGCCAGCAGCTCCCGAGCAGGGGACACTGAAGCTTTCTTT
- TRBJ1-3 TRBV30 CAWSPQSYTIYF TGTGCCTGGAGTCCCCAGTCGTACACCATATATTTT
TRBD1 TRBJ1-5 TRBV6-1 CASRGTGLLAQHF TGTGCCAGCAGAGGGACAGGTTTGTTAGCCCAGCATTTT